This TCR beta chain was recovered during a study of CD8 T cells in Susac syndrome. RNA was extracted with the RNeasy kit, and a quantity of roughly 0.45 to 1 ug was reverse transcribed using random hexamers. TCRdb processed the immunoSEQ multiplex PCR reads anew with MiXCR; each CDR3 protein has one entry. Among about 190,000 distinct CDR3 sequences listed, 85% to 95% were seen once. Negative isolation yielded CD8+ and CD4+ T cells; FACS enriched TEMRA cells. The specimen sequenced was CD4+ T cells from PBMCs. This TCR was recovered from a human donor in good health.

CDR3 protein: CASDVPGAMNTEAFF. In nucleotides, the CDR3 is TGTGCCAGCGATGTCCCGGGGGCGATGAACACTGAAGCTTTCTTT. The rearrangement uses TRBV28 and TRBJ1-1; TRBD1 is a possible D gene (6 bases). The length of the CDR3 is 15 residues. V was trimmed by 8 bases and J by 0 bases, leaving 16 bases between them. The germline CDR1 and CDR2 sequences are MDHEN and SYDVKM.